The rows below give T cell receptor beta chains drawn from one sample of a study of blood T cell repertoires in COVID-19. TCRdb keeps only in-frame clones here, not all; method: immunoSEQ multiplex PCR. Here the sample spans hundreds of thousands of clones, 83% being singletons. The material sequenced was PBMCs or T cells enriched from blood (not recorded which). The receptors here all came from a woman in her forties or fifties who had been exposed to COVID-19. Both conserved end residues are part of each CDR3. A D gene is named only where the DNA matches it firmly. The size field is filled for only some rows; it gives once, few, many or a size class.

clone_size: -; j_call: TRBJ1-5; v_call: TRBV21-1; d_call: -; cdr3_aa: CASSTGQGHGTSNQPQHF; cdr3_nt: TGTGCCAGCAGCACAGGACAGGGGCATGGAACCAGCAATCAGCCCCAGCATTTT
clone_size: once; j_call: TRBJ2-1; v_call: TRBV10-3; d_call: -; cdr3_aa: CAISGPLRGEQFF; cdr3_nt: TGTGCCATCAGTGGCCCCCTCCGGGGTGAGCAGTTCTTC
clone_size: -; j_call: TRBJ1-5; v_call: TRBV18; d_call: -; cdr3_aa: CASSPQGGNSNQPQHF; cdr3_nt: TGTGCCAGCTCACCCCAGGGAGGGAATAGCAATCAGCCCCAGCATTTT
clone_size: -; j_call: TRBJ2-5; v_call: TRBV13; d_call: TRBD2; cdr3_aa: CASSSRLAGETQYF; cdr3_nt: TGTGCCAGCAGCTCCCGACTAGCGGGAGAGACCCAGTACTTC
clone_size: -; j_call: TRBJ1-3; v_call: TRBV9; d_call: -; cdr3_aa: CASSASGTGNTIYF; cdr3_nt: TGTGCCAGCAGCGCGTCCGGGACAGGAAACACCATATATTTT
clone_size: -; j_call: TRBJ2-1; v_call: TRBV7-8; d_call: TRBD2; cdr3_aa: CASSPLTGGSQEQFF; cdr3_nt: TGTGCCAGCAGCCCTCTGACGGGGGGGTCTCAAGAGCAGTTCTTC
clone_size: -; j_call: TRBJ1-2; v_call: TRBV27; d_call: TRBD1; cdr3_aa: CASSPDRIYGYTF; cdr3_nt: TGTGCCAGCAGCCCGGACAGGATATATGGCTACACCTTC
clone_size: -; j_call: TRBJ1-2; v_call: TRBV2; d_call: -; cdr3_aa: CASSVDYGYTF; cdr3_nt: TGTGCCAGCAGTGTCGACTATGGCTACACCTTC
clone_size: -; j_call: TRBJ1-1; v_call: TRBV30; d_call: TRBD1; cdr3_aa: CAWRGNRDRGTEAFF; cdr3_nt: TGTGCCTGGAGAGGGAACCGGGACAGGGGGACTGAAGCTTTCTTT
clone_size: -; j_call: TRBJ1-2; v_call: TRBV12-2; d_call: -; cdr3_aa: CASRSQRSNYGYTF; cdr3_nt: TGTGCAAGTCGCTCGCAGCGTTCTAACTATGGCTACACCTTC
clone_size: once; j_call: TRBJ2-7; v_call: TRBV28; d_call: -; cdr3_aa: CASSSSLRLGRGYEQYF; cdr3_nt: TGTGCCAGCAGTTCCTCCCTGCGACTAGGACGCGGGTACGAGCAGTACTTC
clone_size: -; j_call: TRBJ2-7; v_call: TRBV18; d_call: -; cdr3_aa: CASSPERSYEQYF; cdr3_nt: TGTGCCAGCTCACCCGAACGGAGCTACGAGCAGTACTTC
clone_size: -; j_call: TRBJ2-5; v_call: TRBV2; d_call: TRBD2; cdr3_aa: CASSEMRGGSETQYF; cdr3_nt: TGTGCCAGCAGTGAAATGCGGGGGGGGAGTGAGACCCAGTACTTC
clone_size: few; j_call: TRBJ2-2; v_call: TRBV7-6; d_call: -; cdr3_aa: CASSSLNTGELFF; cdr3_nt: TGTGCCAGCAGCTCACTTAACACCGGGGAGCTGTTTTTT
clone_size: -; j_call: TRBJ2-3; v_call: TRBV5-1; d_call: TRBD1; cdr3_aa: CASSRTGVPDTQYF; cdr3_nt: TGCGCCAGCAGCCGGACAGGGGTTCCAGATACGCAGTATTTT
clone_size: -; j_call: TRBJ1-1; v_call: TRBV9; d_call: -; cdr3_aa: CASSVDMNTEAFF; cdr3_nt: TGTGCCAGCAGCGTAGATATGAACACTGAAGCTTTCTTT
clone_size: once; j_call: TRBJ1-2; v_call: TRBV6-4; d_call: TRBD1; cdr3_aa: CASRTEGTGAGGYTF; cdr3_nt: TGTGCCAGCAGAACAGAAGGGACAGGGGCTGGCGGCTACACCTTC
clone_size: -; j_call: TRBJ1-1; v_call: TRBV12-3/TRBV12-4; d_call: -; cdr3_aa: CASSPDTNTEAFF; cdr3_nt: TGTGCCAGCAGCCCAGACACGAACACTGAAGCTTTCTTT
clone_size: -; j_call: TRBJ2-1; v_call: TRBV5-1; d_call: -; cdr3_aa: CASSLGTDNEQFF; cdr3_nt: TGCGCCAGCAGCTTGGGGACAGACAATGAGCAGTTCTTC
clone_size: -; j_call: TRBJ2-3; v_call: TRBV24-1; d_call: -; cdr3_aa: CATSDASGITDTQYF; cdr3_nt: TGTGCCACCAGTGACGCTTCGGGGATCACAGATACGCAGTATTTT